The source of this T cell receptor (beta chain) is a study of Ad26.COV2.S vaccination and SARS-CoV-2 variants (dated by TCRdb to about 2021). Study-wide context: Donors in the vaccine arm were drawn from COV1001, a multicentre, randomized, double-blind, placebo-controlled phase I-IIa trial testing Ad26.COV2.S in healthy adults. Dosing of Ad26.COV2.S was intramuscular, at either 5x10^10 or 1x10^11 viral particles, delivered as one shot or as two shots spaced 56 days apart. The specificity and breadth of SARS-CoV-2-reactive T cell receptors after Ad26.COV2.S vaccination were assessed by TCRbeta repertoire sequencing. The TCR-sequenced set comprised roughly 30 samples: 19 Ad26.COV2.S vaccine recipients, 5 placebo recipients and 8 SARS-CoV-2 convalescent individuals. Participants in the trial were split at random into five groups of five each, receiving low-dose or high-dose Ad26.COV2.S once or twice, or else placebo on both occasions. Investigators did not know the trial group allocation while performing experiments and assessing outcomes. Study-level results and caveats: Non-spike TCR breadth was comparable between vaccine and placebo recipients, consistent with the vaccine containing only spike. It was noted by the authors that total T cell responses may have been underestimated by the TCR breadth and depth analyses. After vaccination, substantial breadth of spike-specific CD8+ and CD4+ T cell responses was reported. Spike-specific TCR breadth was higher in Ad26.COV2.S recipients than in placebo recipients (P = 0.0014). The study was not powered for comparison of responses between vaccine doses or regimens.

Read against the paper, the sample's treatment or condition label means: 15 to 20 received Ad26.COV2.S at low or high dose, single or two shots; about 5 received placebo; per-sample allocation not given. For vaccine and placebo recipients, repertoires were sequenced using samples collected on day 63 after the first injection. Cohort 1b enrolled about two dozen adults aged 18-55 years at a single site in Boston, USA, between 29 July and 7 August 2020. Ad26.COV2.S was a replication-incompetent adenovirus type 26 vector that expressed a prefusion-stabilized SARS-CoV-2 spike protein derived from the original Wuhan strain. The immunoSEQ Assay was used to sequence TCRbeta CDR3 regions. After extraction, genomic DNA underwent amplification by bias-controlled multiplex PCR, followed by high-throughput sequencing. The study's processing was this. To quantify the absolute abundance of every unique TCRbeta CDR3 region, sequences were collapsed and filtered. T cell fraction was estimated by normalizing TCRbeta template counts to usable DNA, with usable DNA measured through amplification of reference genes found in all nucleated cells. Repertoire TCRs were annotated as SARS-CoV-2-specific by exact matching of V gene, CDR3 amino acid sequence and J gene to a known reactive TCR set. The reference SARS-CoV-2 TCR set was obtained from MIRA and was filtered for enrichment in COVID-19-positive ImmuneCODE repertoires, whereby public or cross-reactive TCRs were removed. Based on the MIRA antigens, annotated TCRs were further analysed at the level of specific ORF or position within ORF. Depth was the summed frequency of annotated unique rearrangements, while breadth was defined as annotated unique rearrangements over total unique productive rearrangements. Two-sided Wilcoxon rank-sum tests were applied when comparing TCR breadth between groups. This is the immuneACCESS table as TCRdb keeps it, with only in-frame sequences that have V and J called. A part of the clones is gone; compared with another copy, unresolved V genes explain less than half, and the rest is unexplained. The V and J calls and the clone size are those of that table, but D and trimming were determined from the DNA. This sample has around 300,000 clones in its table, and 75% to 90% of those were observed once. The ten largest account for approximately 12% of the sample.

Including the terminal cysteine and phenylalanine, the CDR3 comprises 14 residues. Just the 42-base CDR3 DNA is kept, in frame starting at base 1. V is reduced by 5 bases and J by 5 bases, leaving a spacing of 16 bases between them. CDR1 MDHEN and CDR2 SYDVKM were looked up in the germline V gene. As regards this clone: The specificity of this receptor is unknown. Base qualities are not recorded, but no much larger clone differs from it by a single base.

The specimen was peripheral blood, collected in a trial of Ad26.COV2.S vaccine versus placebo. The chain is assembled from TRBV28 and TRBJ2-7; the D segment may tentatively be TRBD1 or TRBD2, each giving 5 matched bases. The clonotype originates from a person aged 18-65 years who received the Ad26.COV2.S COVID-19 vaccine or a placebo. For the CDR3, the sequence is CASSLPGVGDEQYF. The DNA is as follows: TGTGCCAGCAGTCTCCCAGGTGTGGGGGACGAGCAGTACTTC. The entire variable domain, with the stretches around the CDR3 drawn from the reference TRBV28 and TRBJ2-7 proteins, is DVKVTQSSRYLVKRTGEKVFLECVQDMDHENMFWYRQDPGLGLRLIYFSYDVKMKEKGDIPEGYSVSREKKERFSLILESASTNQTSMYLCASSLPGVGDEQYFGPGTRLTVT.